These 24 T cell receptor beta chains were all obtained from the same sample, sequenced in a study of cytomegalovirus exposure and HLA in healthy donors. The PCR used 60 Vbeta and 13 Jbeta primers. Using immunoSEQ multiplex PCR, the repertoire was profiled, and TCRdb retains in-frame clones only, with some absent. The sample holds 90,000 to 100,000 clones, 75% to 80% seen once. Material: PBMCs. These receptors came from a female donor in good health and CMV-seronegative.

CDR3 amino acids: CASSARDRDLISSYNEQFF. CDR3 sequence (DNA): TGCGCCAGCAGCGCCCGGGACAGGGACTTAATCAGCTCCTACAATGAGCAGTTCTTC. The chain is built from TRBV5-1 and TRBJ2-1; 9 positions match TRBD1. The length of the CDR3 is 19 residues. Germline trimming cut 4 bases from V and 0 bases from J; bases unmatched to any gene: 14. Germline V gives CDR1 SGHRS, CDR2 YFSETQ.

About this clone itself: This sample also contains other DNA sequences that code for the same CDR3. This chain uses TRBV5-4 with TRBJ1-5, with 7 bases matching TRBD1. From germline, CDR1 is SGHNT and CDR2 YYREEE (reference sequence). The CDR3 is 14 amino acids. The V segment lost 4 bases and the J segment 6 bases; nucleotides outside the gene matches: 7. Here the CDR3 reads CASSLQGSGQPQHF. For the CDR3, the DNA is TGTGCCAGCAGCCTACAGGGGAGCGGTCAGCCCCAGCATTTT.

This clone occurred once. A junction end diverges from the germline sequence, so it may reflect a read error. This chain links TRBV7-7 with TRBJ2-7; 9 bases agree with TRBD2. The CDR3 loop spans 15 amino acids. Looked up from germline, CDR1 is SSHAT and CDR2 is FNYEAQ (reference sequence). The DNA of the CDR3 is TGTGCTAGCAGCCCCGGACTAGCGTCCTCCTACGAGCAGTACTTC. Residues: CASSPGLASSYEQYF. The whole variable domain, filled in from reference TRBV7-7 and TRBJ2-7, reads GAGVSQSPRYKVTKRGQDVTLRCDPISSHATLYWYQQALGQGPEFLTYFNYEAQPDKSGLPSDRFSAERPEGSISTLTIQRTEQRDSAMYRCASSPGLASSYEQYFGPGTRLTVT.

V is TRBV5-4 and J is TRBJ2-4; 7 nucleotides match TRBD2. Germline CDR1 reads SGHNT; CDR2 reads YYREEE (reference sequence). With 3 bases clipped from V and 6 bases from J, the junction kept 12 bases outside the gene matches. The CDR3 totals 16 residues. The CDR3 region is CASSWGGSGETNIQYF. The CDR3 DNA reads as TGTGCCAGCAGCTGGGGCGGGAGCGGGGAGACAAACATTCAGTACTTC.

The chain employs TRBV6-1 and TRBJ2-1; no reliable D call. Trimming left V 7 bases short and J 8 bases short, with 9 bases between. Germline loops: CDR1 MNHNS, CDR2 SASEGT. CDR3 length: 11 residues. The CDR3 protein is CASTPTDEQFF. CDR3 coding DNA: TGTGCCAGCACCCCCACAGATGAGCAGTTCTTC.

The rearrangement joins TRBV5-8 to TRBJ2-6; TRBD2 is a possible D gene (5 bases). The V end lost 0 bases, the J end lost 1 base, and 5 bases lay between the germline ends. Germline V gene sequence: CDR1 SGHTS, CDR2 YDEGEE. The CDR3 runs 15 residues. DNA for the CDR3: TGTGCCAGCAGCTTGGGAGGGTCTGGGGCCAACGTCCTGACTTTC. Translated, it gives CASSLGGSGANVLTF.

CDR3: CASSATGQGEAFF. CDR3 nucleotides: TGCGCCAGCAGCGCTACGGGACAGGGTGAAGCTTTCTTT. The chain links TRBV5-1 to TRBJ1-1; TRBD1 aligns across 9 bases. Germline values: CDR1 SGHRS, CDR2 YFSETQ. The J segment lost 7 bases and the V segment lost 4 bases, leaving 5 bases of the junction unmatched. The CDR3 runs 13 residues.

The V call is TRBV19, the J call TRBJ2-7; D is perhaps TRBD1 (6 bases). CDR3 length equals 14 residues. Germline V CDR1 and CDR2: LNHDA, SQIVND (reference sequence). Trimming took off 5 bases at V and 7 bases at J, with 18 bases between the two ends. Here the CDR3 DNA reads TGTGCCAGTAGTCGCGACAGAATCCAGGGGGAGCAGTACTTC. Translating it yields CASSRDRIQGEQYF.

The chain has TRBV28 and TRBJ1-4; 7 bases line up with TRBD1. Germline CDR1 is MDHEN and CDR2 is SYDVKM. This CDR3 spans 11 amino acids. Trimming at V came to 5 bases and at J to 17 bases, leaving 8 bases not matched to a gene. CDR3 sequence: CASSPQTGIFF. CDR3 nucleotides: TGTGCCAGCAGTCCCCAGACAGGGATTTTTTTT.

This rearrangement joins TRBV7-6 to TRBJ2-3, with 11 bases aligning to TRBD2. Germline values: CDR1 SGHVS, CDR2 FNYEAQ. Unmatched junction bases numbered 3, after V lost 3 bases and J lost 4 bases. The CDR3 runs to 15 residues. DNA for the CDR3: TGTGCCAGCAGCTTTAGCGGGGGGGGCGCAGATACGCAGTATTTT. Protein: CASSFSGGGADTQYF.

The V call is TRBV30, the J call TRBJ1-2; D might be TRBD1 (5 bases). V lost 1 base to trimming and J lost 7 bases, with 16 bases between them. Germline CDR1 is GTSNPN and CDR2 is SVGIG (reference sequence). CDR3 length: 14 amino acids. CDR3 DNA: TGTGCCTGGAGTGAGGTTGGGGGGTCTGGTGGCTACACCTTC. Translated, it gives CAWSEVGGSGGYTF. The entire variable domain, with the rest obtained from reference TRBV30 and TRBJ1-2, is as follows: SQTIHQWPATLVQPVGSPLSLECTVEGTSNPNLYWYRQAAGRGLQLLFYSVGIGQISSEVPQNLSASRPQDRQFILSSKKLLLSDSGFYLCAWSEVGGSGGYTFGSGTRLTVV.

The V and J genes are TRBV6-1 and TRBJ2-5, with a tentative D call TRBD1 (5 bases). This CDR3 region has 13 residues. Trimming stripped 4 bases from V and 5 bases from J, with 11 bases between. Germline V CDR1 and CDR2: MNHNS, SASEGT. CDR3: CASSGQGLETQYF. The CDR3 DNA reads TGTGCCAGCAGTGGGCAGGGTTTGGAGACCCAGTACTTC.

This clone appeared a single time. The V and J genes are TRBV6-1 and TRBJ1-1; 9 bases align to TRBD1. The CDR3 is 13 amino acids. Germline CDR1 MNHNS, CDR2 SASEGT. V was pared by 6 bases and J by 7 bases, with 6 bases of the junction left unmatched. The CDR3 DNA reads TGTGCCAGCAGGAACAGGGGGCGCATTGAAGCTTTCTTT. It codes for CASRNRGRIEAFF.

This chain connects TRBV6-5 to TRBJ1-1; no reliable D call. The germline V gene encodes CDR1 MNHEY and CDR2 SVGAGI. Trimming stripped 2 bases from V and 7 bases from J, with 11 bases between. The CDR3 extends over 13 amino acids. The CDR3 DNA sequence: TGTGCCAGCAGTTACCCGGCCCGGGGTGAAGCTTTCTTT. It codes for CASSYPARGEAFF.

In DNA form, the CDR3 reads TGTGCCAGTACTATGGGACCGACCGGGGGCTACGAGCAGTACTTC. Protein: CASTMGPTGGYEQYF. The gene calls are TRBV19 and TRBJ2-7; D might be TRBD2 (6 bases). The CDR3 covers 15 residues. The germline gives CDR1 LNHDA, CDR2 SQIVND (reference sequence). V lost 7 bases, J lost 3 bases, and 19 bases lay in between.

Notes on this clone: This sample also contains other DNA sequences that code for the same CDR3. The rearrangement joins TRBV6-5 to TRBJ2-7; 11 bases fit TRBD2. With 5 bases clipped from V and 3 bases from J, the junction kept 3 bases outside the gene matches. This CDR3 has 14 residues. CDR1 and CDR2 (germline): MNHEY, SVGAGI. CDR3 amino acids: CASSKGLAGYEQYF. CDR3 in DNA: TGTGCCAGCAGTAAAGGACTAGCGGGCTACGAGCAGTACTTC.

J is TRBJ1-1 and V is TRBV6-1; D gene uncertain. This CDR3 has 13 amino acids. Germline V gene sequence: CDR1 MNHNS, CDR2 SASEGT. V was clipped by 6 bases and J by 1 base, with 9 bases between them. CDR3 region: CASSSGENTEAFF. The CDR3 nucleotides read TGTGCCAGCAGCTCCGGGGAGAACACTGAAGCTTTCTTT.

The rearrangement joins TRBV4-3 to TRBJ1-1, with D possibly TRBD1 on 6 matching bases. The CDR3 extends over 15 amino acids. Between the trimmed V and J ends, which lost 1 base and 1 base, there was a span of 10 bases. Germline values: CDR1 LGHNA, CDR2 YSLEER. In DNA form, the CDR3 reads TGCGCCAGCAGCCAAGGACAGGTCCGGAACACTGAAGCTTTCTTT. Amino acids: CASSQGQVRNTEAFF.

In this sample, this clone turned up once. The chain recombines TRBV29-1 with TRBJ1-6; D is ambiguous. The V end lost 6 bases, the J end lost 0 bases, and 6 bases lay between the germline ends. The CDR3 covers 13 residues. The germline V gene has CDR1 SQVTM and CDR2 ANQGSEA. The DNA of the CDR3 is TGCAGCGTGCGCACCTCCTATAATTCACCCCTCCACTTT. Encoded protein: CSVRTSYNSPLHF.

The sample holds one count of this clone. CDR3 sequence: CSSLTAGGTEAFF. The CDR3, as DNA: TGCAGCTCCCTGACAGCCGGGGGCACTGAAGCTTTCTTT. The chain links TRBV29-1 to TRBJ1-1, with D possibly matching TRBD1 (5 bases). Trimming removed 8 bases from V and 4 bases from J, with 17 bases in between. This CDR3 comprises 13 residues. Per the germline V gene, CDR1 is SQVTM and CDR2 is ANQGSEA.

This chain uses TRBV28 with TRBJ2-7; D possibly corresponds to TRBD2 (7 bases). The ends were cut back, 9 bases at V and 0 bases at J, with 12 bases in the middle. Per germline, CDR1 MDHEN and CDR2 SYDVKM. The CDR3 has 13 amino acids. CDR3 nucleotide sequence: TGTGCCAGTTTTGGGGGGGCCTCCTACGAGCAGTACTTC. Translating gives CASFGGASYEQYF.

The chain carries TRBV19 and TRBJ1-2; TRBD1 matches at 7 bases. CDR1 is LNHDA and CDR2 is SQIVND in the germline V gene (reference sequence). The ends lost 9 bases at V and 2 bases at J; junction bases unmatched: 3. The length of the CDR3 is 12 residues. The CDR3 region has the DNA TGTGCCAGCATACAGGGGAACTATGGCTACACCTTC. Its protein product is CASIQGNYGYTF. Full variable domain (remainder filled in from reference TRBV19 and TRBJ1-2): DGGITQSPKYLFRKEGQNVTLSCEQNLNHDAMYWYRQDPGQGLRLIYYSQIVNDFQKGDIAEGYSVSREKKESFPLTVTSAQKNPTAFYLCASIQGNYGYTFGSGTRLTVV.

The V call is TRBV19, the J call TRBJ2-1, with 7 bases identical to TRBD1. V shed 1 base, J shed 8 bases, and the junction held 8 bases outside the gene matches. Germline CDR1 and CDR2: LNHDA and SQIVND (reference sequence). The length of the CDR3 is 15 residues. The CDR3 nucleotides read TGTGCCAGTAGTATAGCGCAGACAGGGCGGCATGAGCAGTTCTTC. This encodes CASSIAQTGRHEQFF.

CDR3 in amino acids: CASSLGQGARGNEQFF. CDR3 nucleotides: TGTGCCAGCAGCTTAGGACAGGGGGCGAGAGGGAATGAGCAGTTCTTC. The genes are TRBV11-3 and TRBJ2-1, with TRBD1 identical over 10 bases. CDR1 and CDR2 from the germline V gene are SGHNT and YENEEA. V shed 1 base, J shed 7 bases, and the junction held 7 bases outside the gene matches. The length of the CDR3 is 16 residues.